The text below deals with one T cell receptor (beta chain). These data are taken from a study of OX40 agonist ivuxolimab in advanced cancers. Study-wide background: Ivuxolimab is a fully human IgG2 antibody that activates OX40 (CD134). Earlier anti-PD-1, anti-PD-L1 or anti-CTLA-4 therapy was permitted; less than 50% had received some. Three individuals attained partial responses, comprising one hepatocellular carcinoma case and two cutaneous melanoma cases.

There are 12 residues in the CDR3. V dropped 0 bases and J dropped 2 bases, with 3 bases sitting between them. Germline CDR1 SGDLS, CDR2 YYNGEE. Method: immunoSEQ multiplex PCR; TCRdb's copy keeps in-frame clones and lacks some. The repertoire holds approximately 44,000 clones, under 95% seen once, with roughly 15% in the top ten. The source of this sequence is an adult with an advanced solid tumor such as melanoma, head and neck, liver or kidney cancer. The chain couples TRBV9 to TRBJ2-7; D not certain. The sample was CD4+ or CD8+ T cells sorted from blood, taken in a trial of the OX40 agonist ivuxolimab. The CDR3 region has the DNA TGTGCCAGCAGCGTAGAGGCCTACGAGCAGTACTTC. Its protein product is CASSVEAYEQYF.